This T cell receptor beta chain comes out of a study of post-analysis software for immune sequencing data. Comment on this clonotype: The antigen is unknown.

Notes on the study in general: Five or six TRBV segments appeared more often in patients than in controls, and TRBV5-6, TRBV5-1 and TRBV20-1 were among these.

cDNA libraries for TCR beta contained unique molecular identifiers. TCRdb ran MiXCR on the PCR reads and lists one entry per CDR3 protein. The table shows some 240,000 distinct CDR3 sequences, with 36% occurring only once. Looked up from germline, CDR1 is SGHDT and CDR2 is YYEEEE. After removal of 4 bases from V and 6 bases from J, the junction contained 8 bases not matched to a gene. This CDR3 comprises 16 residues. This sequence joins TRBV5-6 and TRBJ2-3, with 13 bases lining up with TRBD2. Sequenced sample: blood. The receptor's source is a girl between 5 and 17 years old with multiple sclerosis. CDR3 coding DNA: TGTGCCAGCAGCGCATCGGGACTAGCGGGGATGGATACGCAGTATTTT. It specifies CASSASGLAGMDTQYF.